The subject of this entry is one T cell receptor beta chain. What this receptor recognizes is not known. Base qualities are missing; no much larger clone stands one base away. This entry belongs to a study of a mutant IDH1 vaccine in newly diagnosed glioma (dated by TCRdb to the early 2020s). Concerning the study at large: Of the roughly 34 treated patients, 62.5% were male and roughly 40% were female, and a mean age of around 40 years was recorded. Peripheral blood was collected at six visits: V03 (baseline), V05, V07, V10, V12 and V13. For exploratory analyses, fewer than 30 treated patients had longitudinal TCRB deep sequencing done wherever samples were available. Before enrollment, most patients had been given radiochemotherapy with temozolomide as standard therapy, while the rest had received either radiotherapy alone or temozolomide alone.

Broad study findings and their caveats: Selection of PBMC samples for TCRB deep sequencing was based on availability. It was noted by the authors that analyses of patient blood samples could not be reproduced owing to sample limitations. No apparent relationship was observed between pseudoprogression and alterations in the top peripheral T cell clonotypes detected by TCRB sequencing. Immune responses induced by the vaccine were seen in roughly 95% of patients across multiple MHC alleles.

To prepare the library, the immunoSEQ multiplex PCR assay was applied. The hsTCRB Kit was used according to the manufacturer's protocol to amplify rearranged TCR beta chain sequences. TCRB libraries were sequenced on an Illumina MiSeq. Per the authors' processing: The kit vendor's proprietary platform handled demultiplexing, trimming and gene mapping. Not all clones reach the TCRdb copy of this immuneACCESS table, which keeps in-frame sequences only. Checked studies attribute under half of the gap to unresolved V genes and leave the rest unexplained. That table is the source of V, J and clone size, and D and trimming were worked out from the DNA. The sample table lists about 63,000 clones, around 88% of them with a count of one. Of the sample, under 6% is held by the ten largest clones. Read against the paper, the sample's time point label means: baseline, week 1 (first vaccination visit). The treatment or condition label corresponds to: pre-vaccination baseline after standard-of-care therapy. Donors had newly diagnosed WHO grade 3 or 4 IDH1-mutant astrocytomas with loss of nuclear ATRX. The samples were drawn from NOA16, a multicentre, single-arm, open-label phase I trial in Germany that tested a mutant IDH1 peptide vaccine in humans for the first time. Blood drawn at visit V03 was used as the baseline sample for immunogenicity testing. Genomic DNA for TCRB sequencing was extracted from EDTA blood using the DNeasy Blood and Tissue Kit.

The sample in question was peripheral blood mononuclear cells (PBMCs), obtained from a glioma patient treated with radiotherapy, temozolomide or both. This receptor was taken from a young woman with glioma. Some clones in this sample may be carry-over from other donors' samples.

Here the CDR3 is given as CASSLGTSGRNGELFF. The nucleotide sequence reads as follows: TGCGCCAGCAGCTTGGGGACTAGCGGGAGAAACGGGGAGCTGTTTTTT. The chain links TRBV5-1 with TRBJ2-2, and 13 junctional nucleotides match TRBD2. Trimming leaves V shorter by 0 bases and J shorter by 7 bases, with the junction holding 3 bases beyond the gene matches. CDR1 and CDR2 were assigned from the germline V gene as SGHRS and YFSETQ. The CDR3 sequence holds 16 residues, the cysteine and phenylalanine included. CDR3 DNA only is kept here, 48 bases in frame from base 1.